This TCR beta chain was obtained from a study of metastatic and nonmetastatic thyroid tumors (dated by TCRdb to 2019 to 2021). Broadly, across the study: Repertoires were compared across peripheral blood and tumor or nodule tissue samples from malignant and benign thyroid patients. On the study overall, not on this receptor specifically: TCR beta diversity was reported as significantly higher in malignant tumors than in benign nodules, in both blood and tumor samples.

No patient had received any treatment before thyroid surgery. Using T-cell receptor beta sequencing, the researchers looked back retrospectively at clinical samples from patients, gathered between the early 2010s and the late 2010s. CDR1 is given as LGHDT and CDR2 as YNNKEL, both from the germline V gene (reference sequence). The CDR3 numbers 13 residues from cysteine through phenylalanine. The CDR3 DNA has 39 bases and is translated from base 1. Trimming takes 1 base from V and 3 bases from J, and the germline ends sit 6 bases apart. The sample holds many counts of this clone. The clone's antigen remains unknown. Base-call qualities are not available, and no considerably larger clone is one nucleotide away. The receptor library was made with PCR. Reads for this sample came from an Illumina HiSeq 4000. The TCR beta-chain CDR3 region of each patient was profiled by high-throughput sequencing. The study's processing was this. The researchers built a classifier to tell apart papillary thyroid cancer patients with distant metastasis, based on CDR3 differences among clinicopathological groups. The Shannon index was used to assess repertoire diversity, and the Morisita-Horn index was used to assess tumor-blood repertoire similarity. The public sequencing data were trimmed at Q25 with fastp and processed into clonotypes with MiXCR by TCRdb, which kept only in-frame beta chains. What appears here as the V and J calls and clone size reflects TCRdb's work, not the paper's. Recorded for this sample are 15,000 to 20,000 clones; approximately 29% of them occurred a single time. The ten largest make up 20% of the sample.

This TCR derives from a female donor with papillary thyroid cancer or a benign thyroid nodule (not recorded which). Some clones in this sample may be carry-over from other donors' samples. Recombination connected TRBV3-1 to TRBJ1-1; no D gene call is confident. The sequencing input was adjacent normal tissue. The CDR3 corresponds to CASSQVGYTEAFF. The DNA sequence is TGTGCCAGCAGCCAAGTAGGGTACACTGAAGCTTTCTTT. The variable domain in full, with residues beyond the CDR3 obtained from the reference TRBV3-1 and TRBJ1-1 genes, is DTAVSQTPKYLVTQMGNDKSIKCEQNLGHDTMYWYKQDSKKFLKIMFSYNNKELIINETVPNRFSPKSPDKAHLNLHINSLELGDSAVYFCASSQVGYTEAFFGQGTRLTVV.